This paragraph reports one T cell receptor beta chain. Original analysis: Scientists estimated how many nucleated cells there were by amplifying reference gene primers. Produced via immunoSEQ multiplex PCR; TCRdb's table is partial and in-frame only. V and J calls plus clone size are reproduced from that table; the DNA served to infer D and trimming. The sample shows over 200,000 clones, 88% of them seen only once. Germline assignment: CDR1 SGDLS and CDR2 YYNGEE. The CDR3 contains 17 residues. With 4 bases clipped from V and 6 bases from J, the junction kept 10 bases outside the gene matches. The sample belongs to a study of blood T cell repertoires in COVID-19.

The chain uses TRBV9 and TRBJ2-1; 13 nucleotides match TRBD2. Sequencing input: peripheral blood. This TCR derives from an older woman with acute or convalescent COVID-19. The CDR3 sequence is CASSSTPGLAGRNEQFF. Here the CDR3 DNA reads TGTGCCAGCAGCTCTACCCCGGGACTAGCGGGACGCAATGAGCAGTTCTTC.